This TCR beta chain was observed in a study of cytomegalovirus exposure and HLA in healthy donors. Study-level results: Reportedly, TCR beta sequences accurately predicted HLA-A and HLA-B alleles in most subjects. The CMV antigen specificity of a few CMV-associated chains was confirmed through in vitro analysis. Many donors carried some public TCRs, although rarity characterized most TCR sequences.

PCR employed 60 Vbeta and 13 Jbeta primers. Per the authors' pipeline: Counted up in a later analysis, unique TCR beta chains came to about 80 million, with roughly 11 million shared. Here immunoSEQ multiplex PCR was the method, and the copy in TCRdb shows in-frame clones only, minus some. V, J and clone size were drawn from that table, and D and trimming were deduced from the DNA. This sample lists about 140,000 clones; its ten largest clones have over 2%. For this clone: Its antigen remains unidentified.

The CDR3 length is 17 residues. Germline CDR1 SGHNT, CDR2 YYREEE (reference sequence). V lost 0 bases, J lost 4 bases, and 9 bases stayed unmatched. The source material was PBMCs. The chain recombines TRBV5-4 with TRBJ2-2, with TRBD1 matching 7 bases. The clonotype comes from a woman in her late teens or twenties in good health and CMV-seronegative. CDR3 DNA sequence: TGTGCCAGCAGCTTGGGGCCGGACAGGACGAGCACCGGGGAGCTGTTTTTT. Encoded protein: CASSLGPDRTSTGELFF.